This TCR beta chain is from a study of T cells in localized non-small cell lung cancer. Method: immunoSEQ multiplex PCR; TCRdb's copy keeps in-frame clones and lacks some. This sample yields over 30,000 clones, of which almost 90% are seen a single time; more than 4% belongs to the top ten. The CDR3 contains 15 residues. Points from the study as a whole: Adjacent lung had a median around 60 of the 100 largest tumor clones. In the blood, greater T cell density corresponded to longer overall survival. Tumor showed lower T cell clonality than uninvolved adjacent lung, where it was highest. Only one tumor region was sequenced, so heterogeneity remains possible.

To note about this clone: The antigen remains undetermined.

The TCR was taken from a man between 35 and 75 years old with stage I lung adenocarcinoma. The chain uses TRBV12-1 and TRBJ2-7; the table's D call, TRBD1, was not checked against the DNA. TRBV12-1 has pseudogene status. Sequences were derived from peripheral blood, sampled before any cancer treatment. The CDR3 loop is CASSLKQGPNYEQYF. The CDR3 nucleotides read TGTGCCAGCAGCTTGAAACAGGGGCCCAACTACGAGCAGTACTTC.